These T cell receptor beta chains were read from a single sample in a study of neurological immune-mediated disorders. TCRdb reprocessed the 5' RACE reads with MiXCR, giving one entry per CDR3 protein. The sample yields roughly 50,000 distinct CDR3 sequences, 3.5% to 5.5% seen once. Sequences were obtained from PBMCs. The source is a woman aged 55-69 years with multiple sclerosis. Each CDR3 is given with its conserved first and last residue. A D gene is named only where the DNA matches it firmly.

V gene	J gene	D gene	CDR3 protein
TRBV10-1	TRBJ2-2	-	CASSEGRMAGELFF
TRBV28	TRBJ2-7	TRBD2	CASRRLPQRGFSYEQYF
TRBV5-1	TRBJ2-7	TRBD1	CASSRQGALNEQYF
TRBV20-1	TRBJ2-5	-	CSPFAGTEETQYF
TRBV5-1	TRBJ1-4	TRBD1	CASSTGDRGEKLFF
TRBV5-1	TRBJ1-1	TRBD1	CASSSQGGNTEAFF
TRBV7-2	TRBJ2-1	-	CASSLAVAAEQFF
TRBV28	TRBJ2-7	-	CASRDRNSYEQYF
TRBV11-2	TRBJ2-3	-	CASSLDWWESEDTQYF
TRBV20-1	TRBJ2-1	TRBD2	CSALTGRGDYNEQFF
TRBV24-1	TRBJ2-1	-	CATSDFSGATYNEQFF
TRBV9	TRBJ2-5	-	CASSVQGLSETQYF
TRBV28	TRBJ1-4	-	CASSFPANEKLFF
TRBV5-4	TRBJ2-3	-	CASREGRRGTDTQYF
TRBV12-3/TRBV12-4	TRBJ1-3	TRBD1	CASSPLRGPGNTIYF
TRBV5-1	TRBJ2-3	-	CASSLATATDTQYF
TRBV4-1	TRBJ1-1	-	CASSQYTEAFF
TRBV12-3/TRBV12-4	TRBJ1-5	-	CASSPSRDQPQHF
TRBV15	TRBJ2-2	-	CATSSQFRSSGELFF
TRBV28	TRBJ2-2	-	CASSSPGGRTGELFF
TRBV4-3	TRBJ2-4	TRBD1	CASSPGQGMNIQYF
TRBV9	TRBJ2-1	TRBD2	CASSVATAGGLNEQFF
TRBV3-1	TRBJ2-3	-	CASSQVLARDTQYF
TRBV6-1	TRBJ2-1	TRBD2	CASTGTSGPSSYNEQFF
TRBV7-2	TRBJ2-3	-	CASTPDRGADTQYF
TRBV5-1	TRBJ1-6	-	CASSLEDNSPLHF
TRBV29-1	TRBJ1-2	-	CSVGQGRDYGYTF
TRBV12-3/TRBV12-4	TRBJ2-1	TRBD2	CASSRTSGGDEQFF
TRBV6-5	TRBJ2-4	TRBD1	CASSSGQGNLDIQYF
TRBV4-3	TRBJ2-1	-	CASSQLVGGPWEQFF
TRBV10-1	TRBJ2-4	-	CASSESGSPIQYF
TRBV7-2	TRBJ1-2	-	CASSLVTSYGYTF
TRBV20-1	TRBJ2-1	TRBD1	CSASPWTGNSYNEQFF
TRBV5-1	TRBJ2-5	TRBD2	CASSLSGGSETQYF
TRBV2	TRBJ2-5	-	CASKEGSNQETQYF
TRBV20-1	TRBJ2-5	-	CSARGLQETQYF
TRBV20-1	TRBJ2-5	-	CSARDFGRIQETQYF
TRBV29-1	TRBJ2-1	-	CSVVPRREAGEQFF
TRBV27	TRBJ2-1	TRBD2	CASTGISGFYNEQFF
TRBV20-1	TRBJ2-3	-	CSAIKDTDTQYF
TRBV29-1	TRBJ2-3	-	CSPVTDTQYF
TRBV18	TRBJ1-1	TRBD1	CASSEGQGNTEAFF
TRBV7-2	TRBJ2-2	TRBD1	CASSLFQGAIGELFF
TRBV20-1	TRBJ2-7	TRBD2	CSAIPTSGGPQYEQYF
TRBV5-5	TRBJ2-4	-	CASILPFRGKNIQYF
TRBV7-6	TRBJ1-1	TRBD1	CASSLGQPNTEAFF
TRBV5-1	TRBJ2-3	TRBD2	CASRSQAGGPDTQYF
TRBV12-3/TRBV12-4	TRBJ1-2	-	CASTDNKGYGYTF
TRBV7-2	TRBJ1-6	TRBD1	CASSSRAGQGDSPLNF
TRBV6-5	TRBJ1-1	-	CASSYYGQLNTEAFF
TRBV20-1	TRBJ1-1	-	CSARDLLTARNTEAFF
TRBV10-1	TRBJ2-1	-	CASSEFRDNEQFF
TRBV6-2/TRBV6-3	TRBJ1-1	-	CATGLYLGTEAFF
TRBV12-3/TRBV12-4	TRBJ1-5	-	CASTDLKGSRQPQHF
TRBV7-2	TRBJ2-2	TRBD2	CASSLGQGGAGELFF
TRBV5-1	TRBJ2-1	-	CASSPSTTRNEQFF
TRBV7-2	TRBJ1-2	-	CASSPRGVEGYTF